This record concerns one T cell receptor (beta chain) sequence. Libraries were prepared by immunoSEQ multiplex PCR; TCRdb keeps only in-frame clonotypes and omits some of them. Of around 80,000 clones listed, about 95% are singletons. This sample is drawn from a study of technical replicates of blood from a handful of donors. This CDR3 contains 14 residues. The germline V gene has CDR1 SGHRS and CDR2 YFSETQ. Trimming removed 5 bases from V and 1 base from J, with 10 bases in between. Sequences were obtained from T cells isolated from PBMCs. This TCR was recovered from a human donor in good health. The chain couples TRBV5-1 to TRBJ1-3; possibly TRBD1 for D (5 bases). CDR3: CASRSQGSGNTIYF. In DNA form, the CDR3 reads TGCGCCAGCAGGAGTCAGGGTTCTGGAAACACCATATATTTT.